This T cell receptor (beta chain) came from a study of spatial heterogeneity in lung cancer. MiXCR was run by TCRdb on the 5' RACE reads, yielding one entry per CDR3 protein. The data contain about 18,000 distinct CDR3 sequences, about 20% of them singletons. By share, this clonotype counts as medium-sized. Regarding time point: sample taken at primary tumor resection. In each case, whole RNA from tumor, nontumor lung or frozen PBMC was sequenced unsorted. Trimming left V 5 bases short and J 2 bases short, with 9 bases between. The CDR3 totals 13 residues. Per the germline V gene, CDR1 is SQVTM and CDR2 is ANQGSEA.

This rearrangement joins TRBV29-1 to TRBJ1-4; D gene uncertain. This receptor was identified in a male donor with early-stage non-small cell lung cancer. The source material was PBMCs, sampled at surgery. CDR3 residues: CSVPGSTNEKLFF. The DNA of the CDR3 is TGCAGCGTTCCAGGATCGACTAATGAAAAACTGTTTTTT. The whole variable domain, filled in from reference TRBV29-1 and TRBJ1-4, reads SAVISQKPSRDICQRGTSLTIQCQVDSQVTMMFWYRQQPGQSLTLIATANQGSEATYESGFVIDKFPISRPNLTFSTLTVSNMSPEDSSIYLCSVPGSTNEKLFFGSGTQLSVL.